This T cell receptor (beta chain) originates from a study of regulatory T cells in long-lasting Graves disease. Study-level findings and limits: Peripheral blood was the sole material, not thyroid tissue. The study found TRBV28, TRBJ1-2 and TRBJ2-5 favored in persistent disease.

The germline gives CDR1 MGHRA, CDR2 YSYEKL. CDR3 size: 15 residues. V lost 0 bases, J lost 7 bases, and 16 bases lay in between. Time point described: persistent/refractory GD, antithyroid drugs over 5 years with positive TRAb. Isolated PBMC RNA provided the starting material for the TCR library. Construction of TCR beta libraries relied on iRepertoire HTBI primers and on Arm-PCR targeting CDR3 regions. A single record per CDR3 protein comes from TCRdb applying MiXCR to the multiplex PCR reads. Of 430,000 or so distinct CDR3 sequences in the sample, roughly a fifth were seen once. With regard to this clonotype: Its cognate antigen is unknown.

Sequenced here: peripheral blood mononuclear cells (PBMCs), sampled when the disease was refractory, from a patient treated with antithyroid drugs. The receptor was derived from a female donor with Graves disease. The V call is TRBV4-1, the J call TRBJ2-7; D is possibly TRBD2 (6 bases). CDR3 amino acids: CASSQDSREIEEQYF. CDR3 sequence (DNA): TGCGCCAGCAGCCAAGACAGCCGGGAGATTGAAGAGCAGTACTTC.